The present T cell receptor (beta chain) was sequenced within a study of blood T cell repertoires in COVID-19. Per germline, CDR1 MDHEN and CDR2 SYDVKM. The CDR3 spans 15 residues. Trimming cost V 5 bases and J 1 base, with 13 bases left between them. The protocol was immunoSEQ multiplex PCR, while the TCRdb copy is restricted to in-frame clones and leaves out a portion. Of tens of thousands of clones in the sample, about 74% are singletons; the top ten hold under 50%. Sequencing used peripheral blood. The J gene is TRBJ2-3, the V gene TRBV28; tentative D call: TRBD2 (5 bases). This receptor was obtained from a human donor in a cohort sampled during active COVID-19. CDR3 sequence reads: CASSPADSGTDTQYF. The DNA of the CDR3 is TGTGCCAGCAGTCCCGCGGATAGCGGCACAGATACGCAGTATTTT.